This T cell receptor (beta chain) was sequenced during a study of T cells in Graves' hyperthyroidism and ophthalmopathy (dated by TCRdb to between 2018 and 2020). For context, the study as a whole: Peripheral blood was sampled at the time of initial diagnosis, prior to any treatment. TCR V-J signatures able to tell the groups apart were searched for in a discovery cohort of 95 to 100 patients, of whom 40 to 45 had Graves' ophthalmopathy and around 57 had stable Graves' hyperthyroidism. An independent validation cohort of some 18 hyperthyroidism patients and approximately 16 patients who later progressed to ophthalmopathy tested prospective prediction of ophthalmopathy. The 75 to 100 discovery patients were randomly split 7:3 into training and test sets. In several Graves' hyperthyroidism patients, the study also compared T-cell repertoires from thyroid tissue with T-cell repertoires from blood. After blood sampling, hyperthyroidism patients were treated with methimazole at a starting dose of 30 mg daily, and ophthalmopathy patients were treated with high-dose intravenous methylprednisolone. According to the paper, TCR Vbeta CDR3 sequencing was carried out on 135 peripheral blood samples, which came from fewer than 50 ophthalmopathy, 70 to 80 hyperthyroidism and some 17 progressor patients.

The junction carries 15 bases between V and J, which are trimmed by 3 bases and 4 bases respectively. From cysteine to phenylalanine, the CDR3 is 15 amino acids long. The kept DNA is CDR3 alone, 45 bases in frame from the first base. Hyperthyroidism patients were aged 18 to 65 years and newly diagnosed, with disease duration of less than 2 months. Patients with uncontrolled infections, other autoimmune diseases, pregnancy or lactation were excluded. Clinical symptoms, serum thyroxine and TRAb, thyroid ultrasound, and orbital computed tomography formed the basis for the diagnoses. Blood from progressor patients was collected at the time of first diagnosis with hyperthyroidism, before any ophthalmopathy symptoms had appeared. PBMCs were separated from around 9.1 ml of fresh peripheral blood using Ficoll-Paque density gradient centrifugation. Progressor patients were initially diagnosed with Graves' hyperthyroidism and developed ophthalmopathy during follow-up. Total RNA was extracted with Trizol reagent, and quality was checked on an Agilent 2100 Bioanalyzer.

Amplification of TCR beta CDR3 regions was carried out from RNA transcripts. The first round of RT-PCR for the TCR CDR3 was performed with the HTBI primer set and the Qiagen OneStep RT-PCR kit. Libraries were constructed in a second round of multiplex PCR, after which size selection and purification were carried out. Sequencing of the libraries was done on an Illumina HiSeq2000 using paired-end 100 bp reads. The study's own analysis went as follows. SOAPnuke was used to process the raw data, throwing out any read that contained adapters or uncalled bases, had a mean Phred below 15, or lacked an exact constant-primer or identifier match. COPE v1.2.5 was used to merge high-quality paired reads, and clonotypes were defined as unique nucleotide sequences. MiTCR v1.1 was used to align the clonotypes against IMGT TRBV, TRBD and TRBJ reference segments. The analysis was restricted to V-J combinations with a frequency above 0.0001, which together covered just over 98% of the repertoires. The TCS score was defined as F50 (clonal expansion) divided by E x V (chaos), with BLOSUM62-based TCRdist calculated between CDR3 peptides within each V-J. Welch's t-statistics and random forest reduced some 510 V-J features to roughly 13, which were used in a naive Bayes classifier (R e1071). TCRdb reprocessing: public reads trimmed at Q25 with fastp, clones called with MiXCR, in-frame beta chains kept. Rows are unified per CDR3 protein, each entry keeping the most common DNA and genes. The V and J calls reflect TCRdb's pipeline rather than the authors' work. This sample comprises 300,000 to 450,000 distinct CDR3 sequences, approximately 18% of them detected only once. The ten largest make up 30% to 35% of the sample.

Details on this clonotype: The specificity of this receptor is unknown. Base qualities are not provided; no much larger clone lies one nucleotide away.

The full study reports these points: Sample size was not statistically predetermined, and investigators were not blinded to group allocation. Most expanded thyroid clonotypes (frequency above 0.001) were also detected in blood, a finding suggesting that blood repertoires may reflect thyroid immune responses. In validation, the model predicted progression to ophthalmopathy with approximately 71% sensitivity and around 72% specificity, a median of 6.5 months before onset. Ophthalmopathy was separated from stable hyperthyroidism by a 13 V-J signature model, with around 90% sensitivity and just over 81% specificity obtained in cross-validation and 80%/75% obtained in testing.

The TCR was taken from a woman in her 30s with Graves' hyperthyroidism that later progressed to Graves' ophthalmopathy. Rearrangement joined TRBV12-3 or TRBV12-4 to TRBJ1-1, with a tentative D gene TRBD1 over 5 matching bases. Sequencing used blood. The bases read TGTGCCAGCAGTTTTGGCGACAGCCTCTCCACTGAAGCTTTCTTT. Translated, it reads CASSFGDSLSTEAFF.